This T cell receptor beta chain was sequenced during a study of T cell repertoires in cytomegalovirus infection. This clonotype occurred a few times. The target antigen is unknown. CDR1 is SQVTM and CDR2 is ANQGSEA in the germline V gene. The CDR3 is 15 amino acids. Trimming pared 7 bases from V and 3 bases from J, leaving 18 bases between. Via MiXCR, TCRdb re-called the reads, giving one row per CDR3 protein. The sample lists 600,000 to 700,000 distinct CDR3 sequences; 30% to 35% were seen once. The source of this sequence is a human donor in good health (CMV status not recorded). Some clones in this sample may be carry-over from other donors' samples. V is TRBV29-1 and J is TRBJ2-2; maybe TRBD2 (7 bases). Sequenced here: cultured PBMCs, sampled from culture after CMV antigen stimulation. The CDR3 nucleotides are TGCAGCGCCTTCCGAGGGGGAGGGGACACCGGGGAGCTGTTTTTT. This gives the protein CSAFRGGGDTGELFF.